This T cell receptor beta chain comes out of a study of T cells in Graves' hyperthyroidism and ophthalmopathy. This clonotype occurred a few times. RNA transcripts yielded amplified TCR beta CDR3 regions. The HTBI primer set was used in a first-round RT-PCR of the TCR CDR3. TCRdb reanalysed the multiplex PCR reads using MiXCR and keeps one entry per CDR3 protein. The sample shows some 530,000 distinct CDR3 sequences, approximately 23% of them seen only once. CDR1 SGHRS and CDR2 YFSETQ come from the germline V gene. The CDR3 spans 14 residues. With V trimmed by 4 bases and J by 8 bases, 8 bases remained unmatched.

The source is a woman aged 65 to 85 with Graves' ophthalmopathy. Sequencing was carried out using blood. The chain uses TRBV5-1 and TRBJ2-1; 8 positions agree with TRBD2. The CDR3, as DNA: TGCGCCAGCAGCCAAGGACTAGCTACGGATGAGCAGTTCTTC. This encodes CASSQGLATDEQFF.